These 13 T cell receptor beta chains came from one sample sequenced in a study of T cell clones after liver transplantation. The repertoire was sequenced with immunoSEQ multiplex PCR; TCRdb's copy has only in-frame clones and lacks some. The sample includes roughly 20,000 clones, over 75% seen only once; the top ten take 10% to 15%. This specimen was CD8+ T cells from blood, taken before liver transplant. All receptors derive from a human donor who received a liver transplant.

V gene TRBV4-1 combines with J gene TRBJ2-7; D perhaps matches TRBD2 (5 bases). Germline V gene sequence: CDR1 MGHRA, CDR2 YSYEKL. The CDR3 contains 14 residues. Trimming took 4 bases from V and 0 from J, leaving 10 bases between them. CDR3 protein: CASSRGAASYEQYF. The CDR3 coding sequence is TGCGCCAGCAGCCGGGGAGCAGCCTCCTACGAGCAGTACTTC.

The gene calls are TRBV29-1 and TRBJ2-2, with TRBD2 identical over 8 bases. V was clipped by 2 bases and J by 6 bases; unmatched bases: 8. The germline CDR1 and CDR2 sequences are SQVTM and ANQGSEA. This CDR3 region has 15 residues. CDR3 amino acids: CSVESGGGNPGELFF. As DNA, the CDR3 is TGCAGCGTTGAATCGGGGGGGGGCAACCCCGGGGAGCTGTTTTTT.

The rearrangement uses TRBV6-1 and TRBJ2-1, with 9 nucleotides matching TRBD2. CDR3 length: 17 amino acids. V lost 2 bases and J lost 7; bases outside the gene matches: 12. Germline values: CDR1 MNHNS, CDR2 SASEGT. The CDR3 nucleotides are TGTGCCAGCAGTGAATGGTCTAGCGGGACCCCTGAAAATGAGCAGTTCTTC. Translating it yields CASSEWSSGTPENEQFF.

In its sample, this clone was seen once. The chain employs TRBV28 and TRBJ2-1, with TRBD2 identical over 10 bases. The germline V gene has CDR1 MDHEN and CDR2 SYDVKM. The junction had 6 bases not matched to a gene; V was cut back by 10 bases and J by 0 bases. This CDR3 comprises 15 residues. DNA for the CDR3: TGTGCCACAGGACTAGCGGTTAGCTCCTACAATGAGCAGTTCTTC. Translation: CATGLAVSSYNEQFF.

The chain employs TRBV6-5 and TRBJ2-7; tentative D call: TRBD1 (5 bases). The CDR3 length is 13 residues. CDR1 is MNHEY, CDR2 SVGAGI, per germline. Trimming took 5 bases from V and 0 from J, leaving 8 bases between them. The CDR3 coding sequence is TGTGCCAGCAGTGAAGGGGCCTCCTACGAGCAGTACTTC. This sequence encodes CASSEGASYEQYF.

The rearrangement links TRBV11-3 to TRBJ2-5; tentative D call: TRBD2 (6 bases). The CDR3 contains 13 residues. CDR1 SGHNT and CDR2 YENEEA come from the germline V gene. V was clipped by 2 bases and J by 2 bases, with 6 bases between them. CDR3 nucleotide sequence: TGTGCCAGCAGCTTACGGGGGCAAGAGACCCAGTACTTC. This translates into CASSLRGQETQYF.

CDR3 loop: CASSLDGASRSYEQYF. In DNA form, the CDR3 reads TGTGCCAGCAGCTTAGATGGGGCCTCACGCTCCTACGAGCAGTACTTC. The chain employs TRBV11-2 and TRBJ2-7; D might be TRBD1 (5 bases). Germline lookup yields CDR1 SGHAT and CDR2 FQNNGV. V lost 0 bases and J 0 bases, leaving 12 bases between the germline ends. This CDR3 is built from 16 residues. Based on the CDR3 plus reference TRBV11-2 and TRBJ2-7, the full variable domain is EAGVAQSPRYKIIEKRQSVAFWCNPISGHATLYWYQQILGQGPKLLIQFQNNGVVDDSQLPKDRFSAERLKGVDSTLKIQPAKLEDSAVYLCASSLDGASRSYEQYFGPGTRLTVT.

The chain uses TRBV5-4 and TRBJ2-1; perhaps TRBD2 as D (6 bases). Trimming stripped 0 bases from V and 7 bases from J, with 11 bases between. The CDR3 has 14 residues. Germline CDR1 SGHNT, CDR2 YYREEE (reference sequence). The CDR3 DNA follows: TGTGCCAGCAGCTTGGTGGAGGGAAGGAATGAGCAGTTCTTC. Translation: CASSLVEGRNEQFF.

The chain couples TRBV11-2 to TRBJ2-6; TRBD2 might be the D (9 bases). The CDR3 length is 17 residues. CDR1 and CDR2 (germline): SGHAT, FQNNGV. Trimming removed 11 bases from V and 0 bases from J, with 20 bases in between. The CDR3 reads CARGGGQVISGANVLTF. DNA for the CDR3: TGTGCCCGCGGGGGGGGACAGGTTATCTCTGGGGCCAACGTCCTGACTTTC. The variable domain in full, completed from reference TRBV11-2 and TRBJ2-6, reads EAGVAQSPRYKIIEKRQSVAFWCNPISGHATLYWYQQILGQGPKLLIQFQNNGVVDDSQLPKDRFSAERLKGVDSTLKIQPAKLEDSAVYLCARGGGQVISGANVLTFGAGSRLTVL.

The V gene is TRBV27, the J gene TRBJ1-1; D remains ambiguous. V lost 8 bases to trimming and J lost 4 bases, with 14 bases between them. Germline V CDR1 and CDR2: MNHEY, SMNVEV (reference sequence). The CDR3 has 13 amino acids. The CDR3 region has the DNA TGTGCCAGCGGCCCTCTTGTCTCCACTGAAGCTTTCTTT. This sequence encodes CASGPLVSTEAFF.

The J gene is TRBJ1-4, the V gene TRBV28; the D is unclear. The CDR3 has 16 residues. The germline gives CDR1 MDHEN, CDR2 SYDVKM. Trimming took off 1 base at V and 5 bases at J, with 14 bases between the two ends. Here the CDR3 reads CASSLSGAFRNEKLFF. The CDR3 region has the DNA TGTGCCAGCAGTTTATCGGGCGCCTTCCGGAATGAAAAACTGTTTTTT.

The J gene is TRBJ2-1, the V gene TRBV27; TRBD2 matches 9 bases. Trimming at V came to 2 bases and at J to 2 bases, leaving 4 bases not matched to a gene. Looked up from germline, CDR1 is MNHEY and CDR2 is SMNVEV (reference sequence). The CDR3 covers 16 residues. In DNA, the CDR3 is TGTGCCAGCAGTTTAAGGGCTAGCGGGGCCTACAATGAGCAGTTCTTC. This codes for CASSLRASGAYNEQFF.

The chain has TRBV5-1 and TRBJ2-7; 9 nucleotides agree with TRBD1. With V trimmed by 3 bases and J by 7 bases, 8 bases remained unmatched. Germline CDR1 SGHRS, CDR2 YFSETQ. This CDR3 has 14 amino acids. CDR3: CASSWGQGLGEQYF. The CDR3 nucleotides read TGCGCCAGCAGCTGGGGACAGGGCCTGGGAGAGCAGTACTTC.